Described below is a single TCR beta chain sequence and its context. Antigen: not known. Mismatch with germline at one junction end may stem from a read error. This specimen comes from a study of T-cell memory formation after mild COVID-19. Whole-study findings and limits: Largely, contracting CD4+ clones fell within CM and EM, and contracting CD8+ clones within EMRA. Pre-infection memory harbored some responding clones, suggesting cross-reactive memory joined.

Constant-segment primers served in 5'RACE that generated TCR alpha and TCR beta cDNA libraries bearing sample barcodes and UMIs. From the 5' RACE reads, TCRdb called clonotypes with MiXCR, one entry per CDR3 protein. The table shows over 500,000 distinct CDR3 sequences, with around a sixth occurring only once. The CDR3 loop spans 19 amino acids. The material sequenced was PBMCs or a T cell subset sorted from them (not recorded which). This sequence originates from an adult woman who had mild COVID-19 (a few samples of this study predate the infection). Cell type and time point are not known. This chain connects TRBV23-1 to TRBJ2-1; 10 bases fit TRBD1. TRBV23-1 carries the ORF label, with uncertain function. As DNA, the CDR3 is TGCCCCAGCAGTCAAAACTCCGACAGGGGGCCCTGGTCCTACAATGAGCAGTTCTTC. Translating gives CPSSQNSDRGPWSYNEQFF.